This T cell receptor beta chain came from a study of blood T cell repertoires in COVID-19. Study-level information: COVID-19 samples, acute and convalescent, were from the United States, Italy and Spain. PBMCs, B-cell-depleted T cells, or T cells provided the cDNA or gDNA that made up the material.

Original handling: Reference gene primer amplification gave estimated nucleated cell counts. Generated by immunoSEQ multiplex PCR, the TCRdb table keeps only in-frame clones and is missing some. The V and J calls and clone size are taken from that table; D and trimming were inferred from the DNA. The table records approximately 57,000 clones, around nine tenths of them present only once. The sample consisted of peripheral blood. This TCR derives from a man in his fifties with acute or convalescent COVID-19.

The CDR3 sequence is CASSLIRRARGGYTF. In DNA form, the CDR3 reads TGTGCCAGCAGTTTAATCCGGCGGGCCAGAGGTGGCTACACCTTC. J is TRBJ1-2 and V is TRBV28, with unresolved D. This CDR3 contains 15 residues. Trimming stripped 2 bases from V and 7 bases from J, with 17 bases between. Looked up from germline, CDR1 is MDHEN and CDR2 is SYDVKM.